Each of the 12 T cell receptor beta chains below was sequenced from the same sample in a study of blood T cell repertoires in COVID-19. Clones were sequenced by immunoSEQ multiplex PCR, and TCRdb holds only the in-frame ones, with some missing. The profile shows 270,000 or so clones, roughly 84% of them singletons. Sequenced material: peripheral blood. These receptors came from a human donor with COVID-19, enrolled during active disease. The donor label of this sample is uncertain.

V and J are TRBV27 and TRBJ2-3, with 7 positions matching TRBD2. The CDR3 is 14 residues long. With V trimmed by 10 bases and J by 5 bases, 12 bases remained unmatched. The V gene's germline CDR1 is MNHEY and CDR2 SMNVEV (reference sequence). CDR3 DNA: TGTGCCACCACGAGCGGGGTGGAGGGAGATACGCAGTATTTT. Residues: CATTSGVEGDTQYF.

The rearrangement links TRBV2 to TRBJ1-1, with 7 bases identical to TRBD1. The germline V gene encodes CDR1 SNHLY and CDR2 FYNNEI. The CDR3 runs 15 residues. Losses at the gene ends were 10 bases for V and 7 bases for J; bases not matched to a gene: 18. This CDR3 reads CATSSSQQNRGEAFF. In nucleotides, the CDR3 is TGTGCCACCAGCAGCTCCCAGCAAAACAGGGGTGAAGCTTTCTTT.

The chain has TRBV7-2 and TRBJ1-1; 7 nucleotides align to TRBD1. There are 14 residues in the CDR3. CDR1 is SGHTA and CDR2 is FQGNSA in the germline V gene. V lost 1 base and J lost 4; bases outside the gene matches: 3. The CDR3 loop is CASSLEQGSTEAFF. The CDR3, as DNA: TGTGCCAGCAGCTTAGAACAGGGGTCCACTGAAGCTTTCTTT.

V gene TRBV2 combines with J gene TRBJ1-5; D is ambiguous. V lost 1 base and J 0 bases, leaving 10 bases between the germline ends. CDR1 SNHLY and CDR2 FYNNEI come from the germline V gene. The CDR3 spans 16 residues. DNA for the CDR3: TGTGCCAGCAGTGAAGGTGGAGGGCCTAGCAATCAGCCCCAGCATTTT. Translating gives CASSEGGGPSNQPQHF.

The chain links TRBV9 to TRBJ2-5; TRBD1 matches 8 bases. V lost 0 bases, J lost 1 base, and 5 bases stayed unmatched. Germline CDR1 and CDR2: SGDLS and YYNGEE. The CDR3 is 16 amino acids. CDR3 sequence (DNA): TGTGCCAGCAGCGTAGCTGGACAGGGAGGCCAAGAGACCCAGTACTTC. It codes for CASSVAGQGGQETQYF.

V gene TRBV7-2 combines with J gene TRBJ2-3, with a tentative D call TRBD2 (6 bases). The CDR3 has 15 residues. In germline, CDR1 is SGHTA, CDR2 FQGNSA. With 5 bases removed from V and 2 bases from J, the gap between germline ends came to 14 bases. CDR3 sequence: CASSRERLYTDTQYF. CDR3 bases: TGTGCCAGCAGCCGGGAGAGACTTTACACAGATACGCAGTATTTT.

This clone was found once. The J gene is TRBJ2-3, the V gene TRBV5-1, with TRBD1 identical over 7 bases. CDR1 and CDR2 (germline): SGHRS, YFSETQ. The ends lost 9 bases at V and 2 bases at J; junction bases unmatched: 6. The CDR3 is made up of 13 amino acids. CDR3 protein: CAIPTGITDTQYF. CDR3 coding DNA: TGCGCCATCCCGACAGGGATCACAGATACGCAGTATTTT. The full variable domain, completed using reference TRBV5-1 and TRBJ2-3, is KAGVTQTPRYLIKTRGQQVTLSCSPISGHRSVSWYQQTPGQGLQFLFEYFSETQRNKGNFPGRFSGRQFSNSRSEMNVSTLELGDSALYLCAIPTGITDTQYFGPGTRLTVL.

The V call is TRBV6-5, the J call TRBJ1-2; 10 nucleotides match TRBD1. The J segment lost 8 bases and the V segment lost 0 bases, leaving 9 bases of the junction unmatched. Germline CDR1 is MNHEY and CDR2 is SVGAGI. The CDR3 loop spans 16 amino acids. CDR3 amino acids: CASSYSISGQGGGYTF. DNA of the CDR3: TGTGCCAGCAGTTACTCCATCTCAGGACAGGGGGGAGGCTACACCTTC.

This clone appeared a few times. J is TRBJ1-3 and V is TRBV28; 7 nucleotides line up with TRBD1. The CDR3 spans 16 residues. The trim removed 5 bases at V and 0 bases at J, leaving 7 bases unmatched. From germline, CDR1 is MDHEN and CDR2 SYDVKM. The CDR3 spells CASSPSQGYSGNTIYF. Written as DNA, the CDR3 is TGTGCCAGCAGTCCATCACAGGGGTACTCTGGAAACACCATATATTTT.

This rearrangement joins TRBV7-9 to TRBJ2-1, with 7 bases aligning to TRBD1. Trimming removed 5 bases from V and 14 bases from J; junction bases left unmatched: 18. The CDR3 has 15 amino acids. Germline CDR1 reads SEHNR; CDR2 reads FQNEAQ (reference sequence). In DNA, the CDR3 is TGTGCCAGCAGCCCGATTATATTCGACAGGGCCGGAAAGTTCTTC. Protein sequence: CASSPIIFDRAGKFF.

The rearrangement links TRBV19 to TRBJ2-7; the D gene is possibly TRBD2 (5 bases). The CDR3 is 15 amino acids. Trimming cost V 3 bases and J 2 bases, with 14 bases left between them. Germline lookup yields CDR1 LNHDA and CDR2 SQIVND (reference sequence). Here the CDR3 DNA reads TGTGCCAGTAGTATGCCCACGACTACCACCTACGAGCAGTACTTC. This codes for CASSMPTTTTYEQYF.

With respect to this clone: The sample contains more than one DNA sequence encoding this CDR3. V gene TRBV11-3 combines with J gene TRBJ2-3; TRBD2 agrees at 7 bases. The ends lost 5 bases at V and 0 bases at J; junction bases unmatched: 2. The germline CDR1 and CDR2 sequences are SGHNT and YENEEA. The CDR3 is made up of 14 amino acids. The CDR3 sequence is CASSLSGSTDTQYF. The CDR3 DNA sequence: TGTGCCAGCAGCCTTAGCGGGAGCACAGATACGCAGTATTTT. Together with reference TRBV11-3 and TRBJ2-3, the CDR3 gives the full variable domain: EAGVVQSPRYKIIEKKQPVAFWCNPISGHNTLYWYLQNLGQGPELLIRYENEEAVDDSQLPKDRFSAERLKGVDSTLKIQPAELGDSAVYLCASSLSGSTDTQYFGPGTRLTVL.